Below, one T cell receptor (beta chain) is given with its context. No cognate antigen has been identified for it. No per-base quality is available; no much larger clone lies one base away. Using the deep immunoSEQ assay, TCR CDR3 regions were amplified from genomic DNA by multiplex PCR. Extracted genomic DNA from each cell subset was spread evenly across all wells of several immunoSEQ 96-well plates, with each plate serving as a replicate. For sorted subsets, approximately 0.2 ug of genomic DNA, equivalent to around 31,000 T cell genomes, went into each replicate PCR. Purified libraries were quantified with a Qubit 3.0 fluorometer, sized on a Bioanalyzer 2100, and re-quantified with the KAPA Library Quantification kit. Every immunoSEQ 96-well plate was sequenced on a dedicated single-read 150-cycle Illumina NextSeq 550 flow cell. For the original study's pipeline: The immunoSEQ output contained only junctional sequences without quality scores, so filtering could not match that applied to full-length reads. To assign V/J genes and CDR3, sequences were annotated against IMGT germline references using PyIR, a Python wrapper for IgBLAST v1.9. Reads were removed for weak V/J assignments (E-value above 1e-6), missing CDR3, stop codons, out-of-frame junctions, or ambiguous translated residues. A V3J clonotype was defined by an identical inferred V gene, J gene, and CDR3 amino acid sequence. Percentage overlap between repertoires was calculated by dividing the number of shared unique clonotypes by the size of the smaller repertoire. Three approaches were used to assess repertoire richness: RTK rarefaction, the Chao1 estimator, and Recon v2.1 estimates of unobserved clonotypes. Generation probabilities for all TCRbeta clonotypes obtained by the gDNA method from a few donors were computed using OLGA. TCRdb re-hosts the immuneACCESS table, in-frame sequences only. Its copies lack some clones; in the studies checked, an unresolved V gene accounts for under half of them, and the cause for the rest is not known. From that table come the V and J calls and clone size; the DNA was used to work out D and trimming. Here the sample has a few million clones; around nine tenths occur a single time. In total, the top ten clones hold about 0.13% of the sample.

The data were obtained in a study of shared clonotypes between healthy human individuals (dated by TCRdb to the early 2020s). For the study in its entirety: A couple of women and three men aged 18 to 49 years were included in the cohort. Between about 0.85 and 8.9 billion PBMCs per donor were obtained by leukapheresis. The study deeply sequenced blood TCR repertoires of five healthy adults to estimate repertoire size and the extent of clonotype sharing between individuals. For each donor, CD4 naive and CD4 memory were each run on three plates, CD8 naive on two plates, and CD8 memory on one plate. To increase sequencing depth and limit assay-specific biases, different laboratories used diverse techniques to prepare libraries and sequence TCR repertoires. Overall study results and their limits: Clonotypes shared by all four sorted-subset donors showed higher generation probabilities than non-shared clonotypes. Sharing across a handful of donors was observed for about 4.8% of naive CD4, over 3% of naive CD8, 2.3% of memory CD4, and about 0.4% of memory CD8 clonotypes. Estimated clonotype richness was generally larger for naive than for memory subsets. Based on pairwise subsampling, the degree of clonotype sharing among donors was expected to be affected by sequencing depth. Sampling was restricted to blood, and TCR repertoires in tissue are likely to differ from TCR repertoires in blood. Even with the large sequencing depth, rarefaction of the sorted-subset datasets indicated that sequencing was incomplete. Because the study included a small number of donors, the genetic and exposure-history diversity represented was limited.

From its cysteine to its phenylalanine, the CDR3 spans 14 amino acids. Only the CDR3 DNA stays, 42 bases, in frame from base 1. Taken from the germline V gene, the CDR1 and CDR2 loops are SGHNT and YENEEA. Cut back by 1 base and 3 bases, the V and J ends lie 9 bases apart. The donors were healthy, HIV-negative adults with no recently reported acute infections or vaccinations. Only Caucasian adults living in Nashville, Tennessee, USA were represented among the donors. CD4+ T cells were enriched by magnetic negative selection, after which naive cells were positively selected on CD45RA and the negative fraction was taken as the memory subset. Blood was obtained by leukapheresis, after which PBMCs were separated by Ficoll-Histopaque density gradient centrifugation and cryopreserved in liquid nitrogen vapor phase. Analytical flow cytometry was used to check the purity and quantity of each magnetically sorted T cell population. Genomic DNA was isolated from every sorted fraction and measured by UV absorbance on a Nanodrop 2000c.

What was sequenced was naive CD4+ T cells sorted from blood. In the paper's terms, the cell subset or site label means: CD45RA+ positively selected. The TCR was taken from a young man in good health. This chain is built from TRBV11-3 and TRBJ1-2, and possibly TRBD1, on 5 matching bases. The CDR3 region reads CASSLVRVDYGYTF. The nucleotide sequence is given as TGTGCCAGCAGCTTAGTCAGGGTTGACTATGGCTACACCTTC.